Shown below are 17 T cell receptor beta chains from a single sample sequenced in a study of T cell changes during pregnancy in multiple sclerosis. Data came from immunoSEQ multiplex PCR; TCRdb stores just in-frame clones and leaves some out. The sample lists over 80,000 clones, 93% occurring once. The sample was peripheral blood, taken in the third trimester of pregnancy. The receptors shown here come from a female donor in good health, enrolled as a control in a pregnancy study.

The chain links TRBV7-9 to TRBJ2-2, with TRBD2 matching over 7 bases. The CDR3 runs to 16 residues. Per the germline V gene, CDR1 is SEHNR and CDR2 is FQNEAQ (reference sequence). Trimming at V came to 5 bases and at J to 0 bases, leaving 6 bases not matched to a gene. The CDR3 sequence is CASSQVLAANTGELFF. In nucleotides, the CDR3 is TGTGCCAGCAGCCAGGTGCTAGCGGCGAACACCGGGGAGCTGTTTTTT.

The rearrangement links TRBV5-1 to TRBJ2-5; 7 bases are shared with TRBD1. The CDR3 sequence is 13 residues long. Germline loops: CDR1 SGHRS, CDR2 YFSETQ. V dropped 4 bases and J dropped 4; count of bases not matched to a gene: 4. CDR3 nucleotides: TGCGCCAGCAGCAGGGGGCAGAGAGAGACCCAGTACTTC. Translation: CASSRGQRETQYF.

A remark on this clone: The same CDR3 is also encoded by other DNA sequences in this sample. The rearrangement uses TRBV28 and TRBJ1-1, with 10 positions matching TRBD1. Losses at the gene ends were 2 bases for V and 8 bases for J; bases not matched to a gene: 5. The CDR3 loop spans 14 amino acids. Germline CDR1 reads MDHEN; CDR2 reads SYDVKM. CDR3 DNA: TGTGCCAGCAGTTTAGGGACAGGGGTCAGCGAAGCTTTCTTT. Protein product: CASSLGTGVSEAFF.

The chain couples TRBV5-5 to TRBJ1-2, with D perhaps TRBD1 (5 bases). V was clipped by 0 bases and J by 6 bases, with 12 bases between them. There are 14 residues in the CDR3. Per germline, CDR1 SGHKS and CDR2 YYEKEE (reference sequence). CDR3 nucleotide sequence: TGTGCCAGCAGCTTGGATTTGGGGGGTCATGGCTACACCTTC. Protein sequence: CASSLDLGGHGYTF.

DNA for the CDR3: TGTGCCAGCAGTTTTAGGAGGGTCGGGGAAAAACTGTTTTTT. Its protein product is CASSFRRVGEKLFF. The chain carries TRBV28 and TRBJ1-4; no definite D call. This CDR3 comprises 14 residues. The V end lost 3 bases, the J end lost 8 bases, and 13 bases lay between the germline ends. Germline V CDR1 and CDR2: MDHEN, SYDVKM.

V gene TRBV15 combines with J gene TRBJ1-3; 8 bases are shared with TRBD1. This CDR3 has 19 residues. In germline, CDR1 is LNHNV, CDR2 YYDKDF (reference sequence). V shed 7 bases and J 0 bases; nucleotides not matched to a gene: 17. The CDR3 reads CATMRGTGYETGSGNTIYF. In DNA form, the CDR3 reads TGTGCCACCATGCGTGGGACAGGCTACGAAACCGGCTCTGGAAACACCATATATTTT. The variable domain in full, with the rest retrieved from reference TRBV15 and TRBJ1-3, is DAMVIQNPRYQVTQFGKPVTLSCSQTLNHNVMYWYQQKSSQAPKLLFHYYDKDFNNEADTPDNFQSRRPNTSFCFLDIRSPGLGDTAMYLCATMRGTGYETGSGNTIYFGEGSWLTVV.

This chain joins TRBV15 and TRBJ2-1; 8 bases fit TRBD2. V lost 6 bases to trimming and J lost 6 bases; unmatched junction nucleotides: 10. CDR3 length: 15 amino acids. Looked up from germline, CDR1 is LNHNV and CDR2 is YYDKDF (reference sequence). The CDR3 DNA sequence: TGTGCCACCAGGCCGAAAGCGGGAGTGGGCAATGAGCAGTTCTTC. Its translation: CATRPKAGVGNEQFF. Full variable domain (remainder filled in from reference TRBV15 and TRBJ2-1): DAMVIQNPRYQVTQFGKPVTLSCSQTLNHNVMYWYQQKSSQAPKLLFHYYDKDFNNEADTPDNFQSRRPNTSFCFLDIRSPGLGDTAMYLCATRPKAGVGNEQFFGPGTRLTVL.

With respect to this clone: The same CDR3 arises from other DNA sequences in this sample as well. V gene TRBV6-5 combines with J gene TRBJ2-7; 8 bases align to TRBD1. Germline V gene sequence: CDR1 MNHEY, CDR2 SVGAGI. The V gene end was trimmed by 2 bases and the J gene end by 2 bases; junction bases not matched to a gene: 2. The CDR3 has 14 amino acids. The CDR3 DNA sequence: TGTGCCAGCAGTTACGGGACAGGAACCTACGAGCAGTACTTC. Amino acids: CASSYGTGTYEQYF.

The chain recombines TRBV28 with TRBJ1-5; D unresolved. Germline V gene sequence: CDR1 MDHEN, CDR2 SYDVKM. V dropped 8 bases and J dropped 2 bases, with 13 bases sitting between them. The CDR3 spans 14 residues. CDR3 sequence reads: CASSEVEGNQPQHF. DNA for the CDR3: TGTGCCAGCTCGGAAGTTGAGGGCAATCAGCCCCAGCATTTT.

The chain carries TRBV19 and TRBJ2-3; the D gene is possibly TRBD2 (5 bases). The CDR3 is 16 residues long. The germline V gene has CDR1 LNHDA and CDR2 SQIVND (reference sequence). Trimming took 2 bases from V and 1 from J, leaving 13 bases between them. The CDR3 DNA sequence: TGTGCCAGTAGTATAACAAGGGAGAGGGGCACAGATACGCAGTATTTT. As protein: CASSITRERGTDTQYF.

This chain joins TRBV6-1 and TRBJ2-3; 7 bases fit TRBD1. The V segment lost 6 bases and the J segment 6 bases; nucleotides outside the gene matches: 3. The CDR3 sequence is 12 residues long. Germline CDR1 is MNHNS and CDR2 is SASEGT. The CDR3 region is CASRDRRDTQYF. Here the CDR3 DNA reads TGTGCCAGCAGGGACAGGCGCGATACGCAGTATTTT.

With respect to this clone: A junction end diverges from the germline sequence, so it may reflect a read error. This chain links TRBV6-1 with TRBJ2-7; the D gene could be TRBD1 or TRBD2 (6 bases each). Germline V gene sequence: CDR1 MNHNS, CDR2 SASEGT. The CDR3 covers 15 residues. The CDR3 DNA reads TGTGCCAGCAGCGAAGGGGGACTCGGCGGGTACGAGCAGTACTTC. This translates into CASSEGGLGGYEQYF.

V usage is TRBV6-1 and J usage is TRBJ2-7; TRBD2 is a possible D gene (5 bases). This CDR3 spans 15 amino acids. The germline CDR1 and CDR2 sequences are MNHNS and SASEGT. V was clipped by 4 bases and J by 0 bases, with 13 bases between them. The CDR3 protein is CASSGSQAGSYEQYF. The CDR3 region has the DNA TGTGCCAGCAGTGGGAGTCAGGCGGGCTCCTACGAGCAGTACTTC.

This chain links TRBV21-1 with TRBJ2-3; the table's D call of TRBD2 was not tested on the DNA. TRBV21-1 is a known pseudogene. The CDR3 sequence is 13 residues long. The CDR3 loop is CASSRTSTDTQYF. The CDR3 region has the DNA TGTGCCAGCTCGAGGACTAGCACGGATACGCAGTATTTT.

This clone was seen only a few times. This chain connects TRBV10-3 to TRBJ1-2; no firm D call. Per the germline V gene, CDR1 is ENHRY and CDR2 is SYGVKD. V was clipped by 1 base and J by 0 bases, with 15 bases between them. The length of the CDR3 is 17 residues. In DNA, the CDR3 is TGTGCCATCAGTGAGTGGGCCGCGCGAAGCCCTAACTATGGCTACACCTTC. Its protein product is CAISEWAARSPNYGYTF.

The chain links TRBV9 to TRBJ2-1, with 13 bases identical to TRBD2. Per germline, CDR1 SGDLS and CDR2 YYNGEE. Trimming removed 4 bases from V and 2 bases from J; junction bases left unmatched: 6. The CDR3 has 17 amino acids. CDR3 in amino acids: CASSTGTSGIPYNEQFF. In DNA form, the CDR3 reads TGTGCCAGCAGCACAGGGACTAGCGGGATACCCTACAATGAGCAGTTCTTC.

The V gene is TRBV19, the J gene TRBJ2-7; tentative D call: TRBD2 (6 bases). The DNA end lines up better with TRBJ2-1; the J call may be wrong. CDR1 is LNHDA and CDR2 is SQIVND in the germline V gene (reference sequence). CDR3 length: 15 residues. CDR3 in amino acids: CASSPGDSSLYEQFF. In DNA form, the CDR3 reads TGTGCCAGTAGCCCTGGGGACTCCTCACTCTACGAGCAGTTCTTC.